This TCR beta chain derives from a study of T-cell memory formation after mild COVID-19. The CDR3 is made up of 13 amino acids. Germline CDR1 reads MNHEY; CDR2 reads SVGAGI. V was shortened by 6 bases and J by 6 bases, with 14 bases between the two germline ends. TCRdb independently ran MiXCR on the 5' RACE reads; one entry per CDR3 protein. The sample has roughly 620,000 distinct CDR3 sequences, approximately 19% seen once. As for this clonotype: The target antigen is unknown.

General observations from the study: Second-wave clones peaking on day 37 lacked confirmed SARS-CoV-2 specificity. CD4+ clones that contracted lay mainly in CM and EM; CD8+ ones lay in EMRA.

The chain recombines TRBV6-5 with TRBJ1-2; D is uncertain. Sequenced material: PBMCs or a T cell subset sorted from them (not recorded which). The TCR was taken from an adult woman who had mild COVID-19 (a few samples of this study predate the infection). Cell type and time point are not known. The CDR3 reads CASSPNGVHGYTF. DNA for the CDR3: TGTGCCAGCAGCCCGAATGGGGTGCATGGCTACACCTTC.